This T cell receptor (beta chain) was sequenced during a study of beta chain features in type 1 diabetes. Findings of the study overall: TCRB CDR3 length was moderately but significantly reduced in all four CD4+ subsets of Type 1 diabetes patients.

Trimming pared 5 bases from V and 10 bases from J, leaving 14 bases between. Germline CDR1 is SGHDN and CDR2 is FVKESK. The CDR3 covers 13 residues. Naive, central memory, regulatory and stem cell-like memory cells within the CD4+ compartment were sorted using CD45RO/CCR7/CD25/CD127/CD95/CD27. A remark on this clone: Its target is not known.

The investigators reverse transcribed all of the isolated RNA, so they sequenced expressed TCRB transcripts. Some clones are missing from TCRdb's copy, which holds only in-frame ones; the method was immunoSEQ multiplex PCR. The table lists some 700,000 clones, about an eighth of them singletons. The sample comprised naive CD4+ T cells from blood. The sequence derives from a man in his late teens or twenties with type 1 diabetes. The chain employs TRBV14 and TRBJ1-4; no firm D call. The CDR3 sequence: CASSSTKELKLFF. The CDR3 DNA reads as TGTGCCAGCAGCTCTACTAAAGAATTAAAACTGTTTTTT.